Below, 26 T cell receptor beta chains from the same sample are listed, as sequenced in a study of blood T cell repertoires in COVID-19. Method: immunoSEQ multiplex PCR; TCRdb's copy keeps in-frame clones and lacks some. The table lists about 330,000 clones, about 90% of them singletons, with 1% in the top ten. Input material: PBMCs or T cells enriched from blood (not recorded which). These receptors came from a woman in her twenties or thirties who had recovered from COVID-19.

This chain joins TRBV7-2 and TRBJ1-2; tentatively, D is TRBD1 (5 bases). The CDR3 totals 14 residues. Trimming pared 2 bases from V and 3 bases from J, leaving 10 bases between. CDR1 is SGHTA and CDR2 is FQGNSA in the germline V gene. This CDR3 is CASSLRQSYYGYTF. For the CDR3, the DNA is TGTGCCAGCAGCTTACGACAGAGTTACTATGGCTACACCTTC.

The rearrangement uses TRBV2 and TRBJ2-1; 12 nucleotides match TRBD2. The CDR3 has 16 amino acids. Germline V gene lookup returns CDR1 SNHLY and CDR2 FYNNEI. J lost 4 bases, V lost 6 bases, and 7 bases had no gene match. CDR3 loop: CASRLLAGGSYNEQFF. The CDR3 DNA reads TGTGCCAGCAGATTACTAGCGGGGGGCTCATACAATGAGCAGTTCTTC.

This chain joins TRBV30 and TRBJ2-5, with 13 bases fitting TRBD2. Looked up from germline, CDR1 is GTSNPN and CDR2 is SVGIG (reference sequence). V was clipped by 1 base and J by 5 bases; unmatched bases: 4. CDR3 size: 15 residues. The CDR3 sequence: CAWSATSGGWETQYF. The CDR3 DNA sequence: TGTGCCTGGAGTGCGACTAGCGGGGGGTGGGAGACCCAGTACTTC. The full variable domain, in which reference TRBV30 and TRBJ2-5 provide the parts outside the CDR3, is SQTIHQWPATLVQPVGSPLSLECTVEGTSNPNLYWYRQAAGRGLQLLFYSVGIGQISSEVPQNLSASRPQDRQFILSSKKLLLSDSGFYLCAWSATSGGWETQYFGPGTRLLVL.

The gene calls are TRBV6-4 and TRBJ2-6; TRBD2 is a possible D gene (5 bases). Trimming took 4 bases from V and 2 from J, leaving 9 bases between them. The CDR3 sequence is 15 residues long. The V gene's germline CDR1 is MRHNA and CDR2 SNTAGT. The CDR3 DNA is TGTGCCAGCAGTGGAATCGGGACTGGGGCCAACGTCCTGACTTTC. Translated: CASSGIGTGANVLTF.

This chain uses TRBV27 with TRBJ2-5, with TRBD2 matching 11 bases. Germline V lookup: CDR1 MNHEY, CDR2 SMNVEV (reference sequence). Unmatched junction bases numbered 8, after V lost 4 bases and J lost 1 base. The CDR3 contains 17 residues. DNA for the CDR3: TGTGCCAGCAGTTCCTACGGGACTAGCGGACCCCAAGAGACCCAGTACTTC. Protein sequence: CASSSYGTSGPQETQYF.

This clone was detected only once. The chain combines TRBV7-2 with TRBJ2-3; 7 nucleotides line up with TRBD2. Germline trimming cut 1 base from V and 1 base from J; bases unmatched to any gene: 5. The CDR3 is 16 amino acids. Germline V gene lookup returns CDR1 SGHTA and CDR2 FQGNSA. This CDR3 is CASSLGASGRTDTQYF. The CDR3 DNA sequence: TGTGCCAGCAGCTTAGGGGCTAGCGGCCGCACAGATACGCAGTATTTT.

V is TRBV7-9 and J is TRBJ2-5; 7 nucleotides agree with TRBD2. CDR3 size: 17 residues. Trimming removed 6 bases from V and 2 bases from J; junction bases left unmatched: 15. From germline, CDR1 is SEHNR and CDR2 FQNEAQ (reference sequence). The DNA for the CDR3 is TGTGCCAGCAGACCGAAAGGGGACTATGGCACACAAGAGACCCAGTACTTC. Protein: CASRPKGDYGTQETQYF.

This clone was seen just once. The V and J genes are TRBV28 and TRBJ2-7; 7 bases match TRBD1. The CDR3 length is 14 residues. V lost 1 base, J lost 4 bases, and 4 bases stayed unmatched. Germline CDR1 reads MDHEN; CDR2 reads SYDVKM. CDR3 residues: CASSLSVRGYEQYF. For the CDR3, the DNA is TGTGCCAGCAGTTTATCGGTCAGGGGGTACGAGCAGTACTTC.

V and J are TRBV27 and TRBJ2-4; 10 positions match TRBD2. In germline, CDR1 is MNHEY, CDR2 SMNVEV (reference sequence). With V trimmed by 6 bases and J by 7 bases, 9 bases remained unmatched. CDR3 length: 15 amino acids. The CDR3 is CASRVTGTSANIQYF. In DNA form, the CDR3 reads TGTGCCAGCAGGGTAACCGGGACTAGCGCGAACATTCAGTACTTC.

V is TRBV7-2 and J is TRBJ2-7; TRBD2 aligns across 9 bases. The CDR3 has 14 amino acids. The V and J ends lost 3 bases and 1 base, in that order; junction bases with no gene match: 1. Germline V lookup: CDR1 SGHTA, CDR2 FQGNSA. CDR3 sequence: CASSFSGGSYEQYF. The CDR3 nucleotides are TGTGCCAGCAGCTTTAGCGGGGGATCCTACGAGCAGTACTTC.

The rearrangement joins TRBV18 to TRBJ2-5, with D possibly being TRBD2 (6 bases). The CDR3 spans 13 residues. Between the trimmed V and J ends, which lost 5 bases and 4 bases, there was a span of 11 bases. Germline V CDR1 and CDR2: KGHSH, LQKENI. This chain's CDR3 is CASSTTGVETQYF. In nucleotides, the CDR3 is TGTGCCAGCTCAACCACGGGGGTAGAGACCCAGTACTTC.

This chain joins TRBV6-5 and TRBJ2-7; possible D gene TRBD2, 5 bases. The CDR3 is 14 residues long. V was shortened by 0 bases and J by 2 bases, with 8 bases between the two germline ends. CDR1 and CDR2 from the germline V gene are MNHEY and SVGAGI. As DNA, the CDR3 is TGTGCCAGCAGTTACTCGAGGGTCGCCTACGAGCAGTACTTC. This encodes CASSYSRVAYEQYF.

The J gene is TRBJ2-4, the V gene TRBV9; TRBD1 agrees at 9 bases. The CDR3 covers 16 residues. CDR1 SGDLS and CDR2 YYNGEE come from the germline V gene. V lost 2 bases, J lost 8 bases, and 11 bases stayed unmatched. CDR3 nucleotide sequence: TGTGCCAGCAGCGTTGATCCCGGGACAGGGACCGACATTCAGTACTTC. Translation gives CASSVDPGTGTDIQYF.

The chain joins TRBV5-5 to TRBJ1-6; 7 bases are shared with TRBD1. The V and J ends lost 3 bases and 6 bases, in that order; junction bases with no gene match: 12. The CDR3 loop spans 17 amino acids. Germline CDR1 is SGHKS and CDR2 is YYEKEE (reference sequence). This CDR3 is CASSSPSSGTANSPLHF. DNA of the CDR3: TGTGCCAGCAGCTCCCCCTCCTCCGGGACAGCTAATTCACCCCTCCACTTT.

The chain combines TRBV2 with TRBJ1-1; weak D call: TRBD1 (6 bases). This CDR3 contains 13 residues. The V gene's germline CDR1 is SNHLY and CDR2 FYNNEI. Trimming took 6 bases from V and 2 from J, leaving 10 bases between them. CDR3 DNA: TGTGCCAGCAGCGCGACAGGAAACACTGAAGCTTTCTTT. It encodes CASSATGNTEAFF.

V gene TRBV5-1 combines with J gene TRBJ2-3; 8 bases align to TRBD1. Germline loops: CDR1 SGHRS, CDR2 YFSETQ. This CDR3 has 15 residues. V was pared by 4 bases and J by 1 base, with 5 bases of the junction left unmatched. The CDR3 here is CASSQGQAGTDTQYF. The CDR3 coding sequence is TGCGCCAGCAGCCAGGGACAGGCAGGCACAGATACGCAGTATTTT.

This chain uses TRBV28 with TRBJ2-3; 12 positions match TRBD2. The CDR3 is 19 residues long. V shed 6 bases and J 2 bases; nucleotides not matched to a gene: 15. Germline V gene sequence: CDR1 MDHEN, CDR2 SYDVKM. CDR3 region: CASSQIPGLAGGFTDTQYF. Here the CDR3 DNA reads TGTGCCAGCAGCCAAATACCGGGGCTAGCGGGGGGGTTCACAGATACGCAGTATTTT.

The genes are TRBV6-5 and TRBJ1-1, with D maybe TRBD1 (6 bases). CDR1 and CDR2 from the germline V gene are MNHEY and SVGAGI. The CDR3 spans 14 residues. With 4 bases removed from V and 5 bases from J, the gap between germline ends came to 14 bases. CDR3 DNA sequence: TGTGCCAGCAGTTTGGGCAGGGGAGGGACTGAAGCTTTCTTT. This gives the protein CASSLGRGGTEAFF.

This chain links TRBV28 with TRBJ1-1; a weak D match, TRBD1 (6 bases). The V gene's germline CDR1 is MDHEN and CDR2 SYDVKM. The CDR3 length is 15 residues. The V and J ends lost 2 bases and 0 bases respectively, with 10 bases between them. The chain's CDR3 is CASSLRTAMNTEAFF. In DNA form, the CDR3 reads TGTGCCAGCAGTTTACGGACAGCAATGAACACTGAAGCTTTCTTT.

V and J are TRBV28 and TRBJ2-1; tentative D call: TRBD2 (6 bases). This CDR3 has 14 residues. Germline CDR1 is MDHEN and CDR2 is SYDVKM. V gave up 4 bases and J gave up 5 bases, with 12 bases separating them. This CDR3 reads CASSWIGGDNEQFF. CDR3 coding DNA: TGTGCCAGCAGTTGGATAGGCGGGGACAATGAGCAGTTCTTC.

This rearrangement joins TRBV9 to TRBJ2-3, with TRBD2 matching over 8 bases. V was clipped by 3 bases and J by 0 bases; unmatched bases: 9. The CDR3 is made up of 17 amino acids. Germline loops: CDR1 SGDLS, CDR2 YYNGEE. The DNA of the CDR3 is TGTGCCAGCAGCGCCGTTGGCGGGGGGTCTAGCACAGATACGCAGTATTTT. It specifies CASSAVGGGSSTDTQYF.

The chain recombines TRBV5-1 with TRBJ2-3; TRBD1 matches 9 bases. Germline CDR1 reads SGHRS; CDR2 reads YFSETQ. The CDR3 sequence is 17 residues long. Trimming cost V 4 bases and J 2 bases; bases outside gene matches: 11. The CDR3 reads CASSPTDRGDFTDTQYF. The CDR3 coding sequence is TGCGCCAGCAGCCCTACGGACAGGGGTGACTTCACAGATACGCAGTATTTT.

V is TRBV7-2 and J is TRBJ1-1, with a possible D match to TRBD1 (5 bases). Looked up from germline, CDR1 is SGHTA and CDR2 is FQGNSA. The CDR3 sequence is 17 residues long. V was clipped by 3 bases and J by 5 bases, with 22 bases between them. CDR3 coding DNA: TGTGCCAGCAGCTTGGGCCTGGACACCCCCTCTCGGACTGAAGCTTTCTTT. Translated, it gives CASSLGLDTPSRTEAFF.

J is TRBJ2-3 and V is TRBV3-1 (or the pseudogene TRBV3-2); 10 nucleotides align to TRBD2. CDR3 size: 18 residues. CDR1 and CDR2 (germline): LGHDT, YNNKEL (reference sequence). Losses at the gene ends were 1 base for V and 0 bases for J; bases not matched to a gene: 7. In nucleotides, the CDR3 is TGTGCCAGCAGCCAAGTGCTAGCGGGGGCCTTTAGCACAGATACGCAGTATTTT. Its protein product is CASSQVLAGAFSTDTQYF.

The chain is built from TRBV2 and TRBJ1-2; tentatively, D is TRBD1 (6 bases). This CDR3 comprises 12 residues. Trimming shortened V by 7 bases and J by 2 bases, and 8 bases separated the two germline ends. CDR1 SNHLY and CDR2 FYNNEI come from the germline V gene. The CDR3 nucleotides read TGTGCCAGCAAGCAGGGGAACTATGGCTACACCTTC. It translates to CASKQGNYGYTF.

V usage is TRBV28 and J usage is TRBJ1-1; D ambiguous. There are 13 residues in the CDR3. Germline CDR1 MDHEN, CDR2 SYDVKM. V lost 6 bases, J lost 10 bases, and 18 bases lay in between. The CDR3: CASSVSEPHGAFF. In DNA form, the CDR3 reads TGTGCCAGCAGCGTTAGCGAGCCCCATGGAGCTTTCTTT.